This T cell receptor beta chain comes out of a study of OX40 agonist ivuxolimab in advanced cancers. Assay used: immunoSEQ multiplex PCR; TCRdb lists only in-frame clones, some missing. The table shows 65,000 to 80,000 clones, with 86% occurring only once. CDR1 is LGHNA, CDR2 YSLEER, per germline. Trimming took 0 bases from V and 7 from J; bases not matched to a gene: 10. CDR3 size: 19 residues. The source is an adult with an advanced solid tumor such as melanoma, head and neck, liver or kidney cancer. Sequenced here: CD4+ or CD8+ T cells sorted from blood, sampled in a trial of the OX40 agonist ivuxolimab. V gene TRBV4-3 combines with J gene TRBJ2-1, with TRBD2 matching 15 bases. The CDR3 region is CASSQDILGLAGGFNEQFF. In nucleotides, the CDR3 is TGCGCCAGCAGCCAAGATATTCTGGGACTAGCGGGAGGATTTAATGAGCAGTTCTTC.